The TCR beta chain described here comes from a study of CD8 T cells in ankylosing spondylitis. Whole-study results and caveats: Disease-linked clones reportedly concentrated significantly in matched ankylosing spondylitis synovial fluid. Earlier authors reported some of these motif variants in reactive arthritis synovial fluid and blood.

This clonotype was detected a few times. Its antigen is unknown. Germline CDR1 is KGHDR and CDR2 is SFDVKD. This CDR3 comprises 13 residues. Trimming removed 2 bases at V and 6 bases at J, with 6 bases between. With molecular barcodes, quantitative 5'-RACE was used to make the TCR beta libraries. A single record per CDR3 protein comes from TCRdb applying MiXCR to the 5' RACE reads. The table records about 300,000 distinct CDR3 sequences, less than 25% of them present only once. Sequencing was done on a sample of blood, either unsorted or a sorted T cell fraction (not recorded which). The chain uses TRBV24-1 and TRBJ2-2; weak D call: TRBD1 (5 bases). The receptor was isolated from a female donor with ankylosing spondylitis or in good health (not recorded which). DNA of the CDR3: TGTGCCACCAGTGATTGGGGCTCCGGGGAGCTGTTTTTT. Translating it yields CATSDWGSGELFF.